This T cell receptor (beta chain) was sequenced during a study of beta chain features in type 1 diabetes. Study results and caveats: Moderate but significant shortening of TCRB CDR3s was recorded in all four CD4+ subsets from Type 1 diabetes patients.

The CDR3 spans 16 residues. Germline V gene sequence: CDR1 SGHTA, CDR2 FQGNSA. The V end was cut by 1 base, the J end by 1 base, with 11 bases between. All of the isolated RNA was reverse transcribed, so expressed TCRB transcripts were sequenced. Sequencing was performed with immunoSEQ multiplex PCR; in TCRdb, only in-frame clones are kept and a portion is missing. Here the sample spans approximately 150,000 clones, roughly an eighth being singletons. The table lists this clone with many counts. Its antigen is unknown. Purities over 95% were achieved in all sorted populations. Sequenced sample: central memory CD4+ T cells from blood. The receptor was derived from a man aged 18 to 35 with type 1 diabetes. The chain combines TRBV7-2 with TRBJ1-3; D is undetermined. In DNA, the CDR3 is TGTGCCAGCAGCTTAGACGGGCCTGGGTCTGGAAACACCATATATTTT. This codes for CASSLDGPGSGNTIYF.